The 28 T cell receptor beta chains reported below all come from one sample, sequenced in a study of cytomegalovirus exposure and HLA in healthy donors. It was with 60 Vbeta and 13 Jbeta primers that the PCR ran. Libraries were prepared by immunoSEQ multiplex PCR; TCRdb keeps only in-frame clonotypes and omits some of them. The profile shows 100,000 to 150,000 clones, roughly three quarters of them singletons. Specimen: PBMCs. The source of these receptors is a woman in her late teens or twenties in good health and CMV-seronegative.

This clone was observed a few times. V usage is TRBV6-6 and J usage is TRBJ2-7, with a possible D match to TRBD2 (6 bases). The CDR3 runs to 14 residues. The germline gives CDR1 MNHNY, CDR2 SVGAGI (reference sequence). The V and J ends lost 0 bases and 2 bases respectively, with 8 bases between them. The CDR3 coding sequence is TGTGCCAGCAGTTACTCTCTAGCGACCTACGAGCAGTACTTC. Encoded protein: CASSYSLATYEQYF.

Of note for this clone: Additional DNA sequences in this sample encode the identical CDR3. The V gene is TRBV7-9, the J gene TRBJ1-1, with D perhaps TRBD1 (6 bases). Germline-derived CDR1 and CDR2 are SEHNR and FQNEAQ (reference sequence). V gave up 1 base and J gave up 1 base, with 7 bases separating them. The length of the CDR3 is 14 residues. CDR3 sequence reads: CASSLEGENTEAFF. CDR3 DNA: TGTGCCAGCAGCTTAGAGGGGGAGAACACTGAAGCTTTCTTT.

This clone was seen once. The chain employs TRBV6-5 and TRBJ1-2; 9 bases agree with TRBD1. This CDR3 contains 14 residues. V lost 6 bases, J lost 4 bases, and 6 bases stayed unmatched. Germline lookup yields CDR1 MNHEY and CDR2 SVGAGI. The CDR3 protein is CASRTRDRVYGYTF. In DNA form, the CDR3 reads TGTGCCAGCAGAACCCGGGACAGGGTCTATGGCTACACCTTC.

The chain joins TRBV14 to TRBJ2-1, with a possible D match to TRBD2 (5 bases). CDR3 length: 13 amino acids. Trimming left V 0 bases short and J 9 bases short, with 9 bases between. Germline loops: CDR1 SGHDN, CDR2 FVKESK. As DNA, the CDR3 is TGTGCCAGCAGCCAAGAGGTTGAGGGTGAGCAGTTCTTC. Protein sequence: CASSQEVEGEQFF. Variable domain in full (rest from reference TRBV14 and TRBJ2-1): EAGVTQFPSHSVIEKGQTVTLRCDPISGHDNLYWYRRVMGKEIKFLLHFVKESKQDESGMPNNRFLAERTGGTYSTLKVQPAELEDSGVYFCASSQEVEGEQFFGPGTRLTVL.

The CDR3: CASKETGPPYEQYF. The CDR3 nucleotides are TGTGCCAGTAAGGAGACAGGACCCCCCTACGAGCAGTACTTC. This chain uses TRBV19 with TRBJ2-7; tentatively, D is TRBD1 (6 bases). Per germline, CDR1 LNHDA and CDR2 SQIVND (reference sequence). The CDR3 consists of 14 residues. V lost 7 bases and J 2 bases, leaving 15 bases between the germline ends.

This clone was seen a single time. The chain recombines TRBV4-2 with TRBJ2-7; D is possibly TRBD2 (5 bases). This CDR3 spans 15 amino acids. Trimming cost V 4 bases and J 0 bases, with 13 bases left between them. Looked up from germline, CDR1 is LGHNA and CDR2 is YNFKEQ. The CDR3 DNA reads as TGTGCCAGCAGCCCCGAGGGCGCCAGCTCCTACGAGCAGTACTTC. This encodes CASSPEGASSYEQYF.

This sequence joins TRBV2 and TRBJ2-1; D possibly corresponds to TRBD2 (5 bases). Germline assignment: CDR1 SNHLY and CDR2 FYNNEI. This CDR3 is built from 11 residues. V was shortened by 8 bases and J by 9 bases, with 11 bases between the two germline ends. DNA for the CDR3: TGTGCCAGCGAAGTGAGCGGTGAGCAGTTCTTC. It encodes CASEVSGEQFF.

The V and J genes are TRBV27 and TRBJ2-1, with a possible D match to TRBD2 (5 bases). This CDR3 comprises 15 residues. With 10 bases removed from V and 0 bases from J, the gap between germline ends came to 16 bases. The germline CDR1 and CDR2 sequences are MNHEY and SMNVEV (reference sequence). The CDR3 reads CATSRGISSYNEQFF. The CDR3 DNA reads as TGTGCCACGAGTAGAGGGATTAGCTCCTACAATGAGCAGTTCTTC.

V is TRBV7-9 and J is TRBJ2-5; 7 bases match TRBD1. Germline CDR1 reads SEHNR; CDR2 reads FQNEAQ (reference sequence). Trimming removed 5 bases from V and 5 bases from J; junction bases left unmatched: 14. The CDR3 is 16 amino acids. CDR3 in amino acids: CASSLERQGRGETQYF. In DNA, the CDR3 is TGTGCCAGCAGCCTGGAGAGACAGGGAAGAGGGGAGACCCAGTACTTC.

The sample holds one count of this clone. The chain links TRBV6-1 to TRBJ1-2; TRBD1 is a possible D gene (6 bases). The ends were cut back, 7 bases at V and 5 bases at J, with 20 bases in the middle. The CDR3 consists of 15 residues. Germline-derived CDR1 and CDR2 are MNHNS and SASEGT. In DNA form, the CDR3 reads TGTGCCAGCACGGGATTCGAGGGGGAGGGGTATGGCTACACCTTC. The encoded protein is CASTGFEGEGYGYTF.

The chain uses TRBV7-8 and TRBJ2-5; the D gene is possibly TRBD2 (6 bases). Trimming cost V 0 bases and J 5 bases, with 19 bases left between them. The V gene's germline CDR1 is SGHVS and CDR2 FQNEAQ. The CDR3 runs to 17 residues. The CDR3 DNA sequence: TGTGCCAGCAGCTTAGCGGCCCGAGTGGGGGGAGTGGAGACCCAGTACTTC. The encoded protein is CASSLAARVGGVETQYF.

In nucleotides, the CDR3 is TGTGCCAGCAGCGTCTCGGCAGGGGAAACTGAAGCTTTCTTT. This gives the protein CASSVSAGETEAFF. The chain joins TRBV4-2 to TRBJ1-1; a weak D match, TRBD1 (6 bases). Germline V gives CDR1 LGHNA, CDR2 YNFKEQ. Trimming cost V 5 bases and J 5 bases, with 15 bases left between them. The CDR3 is 14 residues long.

This clone was seen once. The chain is built from TRBV19 and TRBJ1-5; tentative D call: TRBD1 (6 bases). Trimming left V 3 bases short and J 5 bases short, with 14 bases between. The CDR3 is made up of 15 amino acids. CDR1 and CDR2 (germline): LNHDA, SQIVND (reference sequence). The CDR3 DNA sequence: TGTGCCAGTAGTATGTGGGACGGGACATATCAGCCCCAGCATTTT. Its translation is CASSMWDGTYQPQHF.

This chain links TRBV18 with TRBJ2-7; 12 nucleotides agree with TRBD1. This CDR3 has 17 amino acids. Germline values: CDR1 KGHSH, CDR2 LQKENI. Trimming at V came to 1 base and at J to 7 bases, leaving 11 bases not matched to a gene. This CDR3 is CASSPLTPGQGAEEQYF. DNA of the CDR3: TGTGCCAGCTCACCACTGACACCGGGACAGGGGGCGGAGGAGCAGTACTTC.

This chain uses TRBV6-5 with TRBJ2-1; 8 positions agree with TRBD2. The V gene end was trimmed by 0 bases and the J gene end by 10 bases; junction bases not matched to a gene: 8. The CDR3 spans 15 residues. The germline V gene has CDR1 MNHEY and CDR2 SVGAGI. The DNA of the CDR3 is TGTGCCAGCAGTTACTCGGCGGGAGGTAGTAGAGAGCAGTTCTTC. This sequence encodes CASSYSAGGSREQFF.

The chain couples TRBV19 to TRBJ1-5; TRBD1 aligns across 8 bases. The J segment lost 3 bases and the V segment lost 0 bases, leaving 4 bases of the junction unmatched. This CDR3 comprises 16 residues. Per the germline V gene, CDR1 is LNHDA and CDR2 is SQIVND (reference sequence). The DNA of the CDR3 is TGTGCCAGTAGTATAGAGGGGGGACAGGTCAATCAGCCCCAGCATTTT. Translated, it gives CASSIEGGQVNQPQHF.

J is TRBJ2-3 and V is TRBV6-6, with D tentatively TRBD1 (6 bases). The germline gives CDR1 MNHNY, CDR2 SVGAGI (reference sequence). Trimming pared 4 bases from V and 5 bases from J, leaving 16 bases between. The CDR3 spans 15 residues. The CDR3 nucleotides are TGTGCCAGCAGTTCCCCTCCACAGGGCAGAGATACGCAGTATTTT. It is translated as CASSSPPQGRDTQYF.

A single count supports this clone. The chain carries TRBV6-1 and TRBJ2-3, with TRBD2 identical over 8 bases. Germline V gene lookup returns CDR1 MNHNS and CDR2 SASEGT. J was trimmed by 1 base and V by 8 bases; bases with no gene match: 8. CDR3 length: 15 residues. CDR3 sequence (DNA): TGTGCCAGCCCGGGGGGGCTAACGGGCACAGATACGCAGTATTTT. It is translated as CASPGGLTGTDTQYF.

V usage is TRBV2 and J usage is TRBJ2-1, with 11 bases identical to TRBD2. J gave up 0 bases and V 6 bases, and 4 bases lay outside the gene matches. The CDR3 runs 16 residues. The germline V gene has CDR1 SNHLY and CDR2 FYNNEI. The CDR3 bases are TGTGCCAGCAGGGGCACTAGCGGGGGCTCCTACAATGAGCAGTTCTTC. It yields the protein CASRGTSGGSYNEQFF.

The chain has TRBV30 and TRBJ1-2; D is ambiguous. The germline V and J ends were trimmed by 1 base and 4 bases, with 10 bases remaining between them. This CDR3 has 13 amino acids. Germline CDR1 and CDR2: GTSNPN and SVGIG (reference sequence). CDR3 sequence (DNA): TGTGCCTGGAGTGAGGACTCCGGCTATGGCTACACCTTC. This encodes CAWSEDSGYGYTF.

The chain couples TRBV7-9 to TRBJ1-2, with TRBD1 matching over 11 bases. Per the germline V gene, CDR1 is SEHNR and CDR2 is FQNEAQ (reference sequence). The length of the CDR3 is 16 residues. V was clipped by 5 bases and J by 3 bases; unmatched bases: 8. CDR3 in DNA: TGTGCCAGCAGCGTCGGACAGGGGGCGCTTGACTATGGCTACACCTTC. As protein: CASSVGQGALDYGYTF.

The chain recombines TRBV10-3 with TRBJ1-1; D is possibly TRBD1 (5 bases). Germline CDR1 ENHRY, CDR2 SYGVKD. V dropped 0 bases and J dropped 6 bases, with 8 bases sitting between them. The CDR3 sequence is 13 residues long. The CDR3: CAISESKGSEAFF. The DNA of the CDR3 is TGTGCCATCAGTGAGTCCAAGGGGTCTGAAGCTTTCTTT.

The genes are TRBV13 and TRBJ2-1; tentative D call: TRBD1 (5 bases). The CDR3 has 15 amino acids. The ends were cut back, 5 bases at V and 4 bases at J, with 15 bases in the middle. Germline loops: CDR1 PRHDT, CDR2 FYEKMQ (reference sequence). The CDR3 nucleotides read TGTGCCAGCAGCCTCCCCATGGGGCCGTACAATGAGCAGTTCTTC. It codes for CASSLPMGPYNEQFF.

The gene calls are TRBV27 and TRBJ1-2; maybe TRBD1 (5 bases). CDR1 and CDR2 from the germline V gene are MNHEY and SMNVEV (reference sequence). V was pared by 6 bases and J by 11 bases, with 16 bases between. The CDR3 is 12 amino acids. The CDR3: CASRLPPGDYTF. CDR3 DNA: TGTGCCAGCAGACTCCCGCCGGGGGATTACACCTTC.

This clone was seen once. The CDR3 is CAWSGSTDTQYF. The CDR3 DNA sequence: TGTGCCTGGAGCGGTTCCACAGATACGCAGTATTTT. The chain has TRBV30 and TRBJ2-3; D is uncertain. V was shortened by 3 bases and J by 2 bases, with 6 bases between the two germline ends. CDR3 length equals 12 residues. Per the germline V gene, CDR1 is GTSNPN and CDR2 is SVGIG (reference sequence).

This chain links TRBV7-9 with TRBJ2-5; D gene ambiguous. CDR1 and CDR2 from the germline V gene are SEHNR and FQNEAQ (reference sequence). CDR3 length equals 15 residues. V shed 1 base and J shed 0 bases, with 9 bases lying between them. CDR3 residues: CASSLGRRDQETQYF. CDR3 sequence (DNA): TGTGCCAGCAGCTTAGGGCGCCGGGACCAAGAGACCCAGTACTTC.

In its sample, this clone was seen once. The chain carries TRBV30 and TRBJ1-6; 7 nucleotides align to TRBD1. Germline V lookup: CDR1 GTSNPN, CDR2 SVGIG (reference sequence). The V gene end was trimmed by 3 bases and the J gene end by 7 bases; junction bases not matched to a gene: 6. This CDR3 region has 14 residues. The CDR3 loop is CAWRTDRVNSPLHF. The DNA of the CDR3 is TGTGCCTGGAGGACCGACAGGGTAAATTCACCCCTCCACTTT.

The chain recombines TRBV5-6 with TRBJ1-2; maybe TRBD1 (5 bases). V gave up 0 bases and J gave up 8 bases, with 17 bases separating them. The germline gives CDR1 SGHDT, CDR2 YYEEEE. This CDR3 contains 15 residues. The CDR3 sequence is CASSLADSGAGGYTF. The CDR3 nucleotides are TGTGCCAGCAGCTTGGCCGACAGCGGGGCTGGAGGCTACACCTTC.